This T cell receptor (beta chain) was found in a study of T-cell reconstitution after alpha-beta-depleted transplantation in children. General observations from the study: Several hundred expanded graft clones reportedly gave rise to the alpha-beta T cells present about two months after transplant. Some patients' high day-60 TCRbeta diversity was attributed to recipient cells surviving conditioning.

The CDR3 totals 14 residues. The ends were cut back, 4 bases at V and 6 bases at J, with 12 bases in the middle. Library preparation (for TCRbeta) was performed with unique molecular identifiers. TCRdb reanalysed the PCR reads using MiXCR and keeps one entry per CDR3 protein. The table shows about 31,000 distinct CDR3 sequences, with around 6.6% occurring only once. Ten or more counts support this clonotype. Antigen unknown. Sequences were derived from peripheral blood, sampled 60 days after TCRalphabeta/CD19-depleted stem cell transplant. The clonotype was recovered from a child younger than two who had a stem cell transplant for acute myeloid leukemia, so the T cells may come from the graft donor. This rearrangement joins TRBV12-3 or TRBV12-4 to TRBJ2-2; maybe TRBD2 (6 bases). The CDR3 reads CASSSGGRAGELFF. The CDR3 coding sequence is TGTGCCAGCAGTTCTGGGGGGAGAGCCGGGGAGCTGTTTTTT.